The 25 T cell receptor beta chains given below trace back to one sample, sequenced in a study of T cells in Graves' hyperthyroidism and ophthalmopathy. RNA transcripts gave rise to amplified TCR beta CDR3 regions. During a first-round RT-PCR of the TCR CDR3, the HTBI primer set was used. TCRdb recomputed calls from the multiplex PCR reads with MiXCR, one row per CDR3 protein. The sample gives under 400,000 distinct CDR3 sequences, roughly 20% of which show up once; about half is in the top ten. Sequencing used blood. All receptors come from a woman aged 45-65 years with Graves' hyperthyroidism.

V gene TRBV6-2 or TRBV6-3 combines with J gene TRBJ2-7; 9 positions agree with TRBD1. Germline V gene data show CDR1 as MNHEY and CDR2 as SVGEGT. After removal of 10 bases from V and 2 bases from J, the junction contained 9 bases not matched to a gene. The CDR3 length is 14 residues. In DNA form, the CDR3 reads TGTGCCAACAGAGGGACAGGGAGGACCTACGAGCAGTACGTC. Its translation: CANRGTGRTYEQYV.

With respect to this clonotype: A much larger clone sits a single nucleotide away, making a read error possible. The genes are TRBV3-1 and TRBJ2-5, with a possible D match to TRBD2 (5 bases). The CDR3 covers 17 residues. Germline loops: CDR1 LGHDT, CDR2 YNNKEL (reference sequence). The CDR3 DNA sequence: TGTGCCACCAGCCAAGCCCTCGAAAAGGGAGAACAAGAGACCCAGTACTTC. Encoded protein: CATSQALEKGEQETQYF.

This clonotype has a handful of counts. The V call is TRBV5-4, the J call TRBJ2-3, with 7 bases lining up with TRBD2. V was pared by 7 bases and J by 0 bases, with 2 bases of the junction left unmatched. CDR3 size: 13 residues. Germline values: CDR1 SGHNT, CDR2 YYREEE (reference sequence). The CDR3 sequence: CASGGVSTDTQYF. The CDR3 DNA reads as TGTGCCAGCGGGGGGGTTAGCACAGATACGCAGTATTTT.

This sequence joins TRBV27 and TRBJ2-1; unclear D gene. Trimming pared 5 bases from V and 6 bases from J, leaving 11 bases between. CDR1 and CDR2 (germline): MNHEY, SMNVEV (reference sequence). The CDR3 covers 13 residues. The CDR3 is CASSPLTVNEQFF. The CDR3 nucleotides are TGTGCCAGCAGTCCCTTGACGGTCAATGAGCAGTTCTTC.

This chain links TRBV20-1 with TRBJ1-1, with D possibly TRBD1 on 5 matching bases. V lost 0 bases, J lost 1 base, and 12 bases lay in between. The CDR3 is made up of 15 amino acids. Germline V gene lookup returns CDR1 DFQATT and CDR2 SNEGSKA (reference sequence). For the CDR3, the DNA is TGCAGTGCTAGAGATGTCAGGGAAGGGAACACTGAAGCTTTCTTT. The encoded protein is CSARDVREGNTEAFF.

The chain combines TRBV20-1 with TRBJ1-1; D is possibly TRBD1 (6 bases). This CDR3 has 15 amino acids. V was clipped by 6 bases and J by 0 bases, with 17 bases between them. CDR1 and CDR2 (germline): DFQATT, SNEGSKA (reference sequence). The CDR3 DNA follows: TGCAGTGCGTCTACAATGGACAGTCTGAACACTGAAGCTTTCTTT. Residues: CSASTMDSLNTEAFF.

This clonotype was observed a handful of times. The gene calls are TRBV29-1 and TRBJ2-1; 10 bases match TRBD2. This CDR3 is 13 amino acids long. CDR1 SQVTM and CDR2 ANQGSEA come from the germline V gene. V shed 7 bases, J shed 7 bases, and the junction held 7 bases outside the gene matches. The CDR3, as DNA: TGCAGCGCAGGACTAGCGGTTCTGAATGAGCAGTTCTTC. Residues: CSAGLAVLNEQFF.

The chain joins TRBV5-4 to TRBJ1-4, with D possibly TRBD1 on 5 matching bases. The CDR3 is 16 residues long. Germline-derived CDR1 and CDR2 are SGHNT and YYREEE (reference sequence). V dropped 4 bases and J dropped 5 bases, with 18 bases sitting between them. The DNA of the CDR3 is TGTGCCAGCAGCATTGGGGGATTGGACTCAAATGAAAAACTGTTTTTT. Translated: CASSIGGLDSNEKLFF.

This clonotype has ten or more counts. The chain recombines TRBV19 with TRBJ1-1; D remains unclear. This CDR3 is 15 amino acids long. The germline V and J ends were trimmed by 4 bases and 3 bases, with 15 bases remaining between them. Germline CDR1 reads LNHDA; CDR2 reads SQIVND (reference sequence). The DNA for the CDR3 is TGTGCCAGTAGTACCCCCGGAAATTGGGACACTGAAGCTTTCTTT. This gives the protein CASSTPGNWDTEAFF.

This clonotype was detected ten times or more. The chain recombines TRBV20-1 with TRBJ2-3; D unclear. The ends were cut back, 3 bases at V and 6 bases at J, with 16 bases in the middle. The germline V gene has CDR1 DFQATT and CDR2 SNEGSKA (reference sequence). The CDR3 length is 14 residues. CDR3 loop: CSASNTISPDTQYF. In nucleotides, the CDR3 is TGCAGTGCTAGTAACACAATATCCCCCGATACGCAGTATTTT.

For this clonotype: The junction does not match germline at one end; this may be a read error. This sequence joins TRBV3-1 and TRBJ2-6, with D possibly TRBD2 on 6 matching bases. The germline V gene has CDR1 LGHDT and CDR2 YNNKEL (reference sequence). The CDR3 has 20 amino acids. The CDR3 loop reads CASSQGVSGVSRTGANVLTF. The CDR3 nucleotides read TGTGCCAGCAGTCAAGGTGTATCGGGGGTGTCGAGAACTGGGGCCAACGTCCTGACTTTC.

The chain carries TRBV12-3 or TRBV12-4 and TRBJ2-2; D is undetermined. Trimming removed 3 bases from V and 0 bases from J, with 5 bases in between. The CDR3 is 14 residues long. The CDR3 loop reads CASSFIPNTGELFF. In DNA form, the CDR3 reads TGTGCCAGCAGTTTTATTCCGAACACCGGGGAGCTGTTTTTT.

The chain employs TRBV9 and TRBJ1-2; weak D call: TRBD1 (6 bases). Trimming cost V 4 bases and J 4 bases, with 14 bases left between them. The length of the CDR3 is 14 residues. Germline-derived CDR1 and CDR2 are SGDLS and YYNGEE. This chain's CDR3 is CASSPAGGLYGYTF. The DNA of the CDR3 is TGTGCCAGCAGCCCAGCGGGGGGGCTCTATGGCTACACCTTC.

There are a few counts of this clonotype. V usage is TRBV7-9 and J usage is TRBJ2-3; a possible D gene is TRBD1 (5 bases). Germline V gene lookup returns CDR1 SEHNR and CDR2 FQNEAQ (reference sequence). This CDR3 is built from 17 residues. V lost 8 bases and J 0 bases, leaving 21 bases between the germline ends. CDR3 loop: CASSPVQGSLSTDTQYF. CDR3 DNA: TGTGCCAGCTCCCCAGTCCAGGGTTCGTTGAGCACAGATACGCAGTATTTT. The full variable domain, completed using reference TRBV7-9 and TRBJ2-3, is DTGVSQNPRHKITKRGQNVTFRCDPISEHNRLYWYRQTLGQGPEFLTYFQNEAQLEKSRLLSDRFSAERPKGSFSTLEIQRTEQGDSAMYLCASSPVQGSLSTDTQYFGPGTRLTVL.

The chain employs TRBV2 and TRBJ2-1; 7 nucleotides align to TRBD2. V was clipped by 8 bases and J by 0 bases; unmatched bases: 7. The germline CDR1 and CDR2 sequences are SNHLY and FYNNEI. This CDR3 contains 15 residues. The DNA of the CDR3 is TGTGCCAGCTATGGGGGGGTCGGCTCCTACAATGAGCAGTTCTTC. Its protein product is CASYGGVGSYNEQFF.

In its sample, this clonotype was seen many times. V is TRBV3-1 and J is TRBJ2-3, with 8 bases identical to TRBD2. Germline V gene data show CDR1 as LGHDT and CDR2 as YNNKEL (reference sequence). This CDR3 has 14 amino acids. Trimming at V came to 3 bases and at J to 4 bases, leaving 3 bases not matched to a gene. The CDR3 bases are TGTGCCAGCAGCCAGAGGCGGGGGGCAGATACGCAGTATTTT. This encodes CASSQRRGADTQYF.

At least ten counts were recorded for this clonotype. The V and J genes are TRBV20-1 and TRBJ1-2; D possibly corresponds to TRBD1 (6 bases). Germline-derived CDR1 and CDR2 are DFQATT and SNEGSKA (reference sequence). The CDR3 is made up of 12 amino acids. The CDR3 DNA reads TGCAGCTGGCACAGGGACGATTATGGCTACACCTTC. It is translated as CSWHRDDYGYTF.

This clonotype showed up many times. The V gene is TRBV18, the J gene TRBJ1-1, with 8 bases fitting TRBD1. The CDR3 extends over 13 amino acids. Unmatched junction bases numbered 0, after V lost 2 bases and J lost 4 bases. In germline, CDR1 is KGHSH, CDR2 LQKENI. CDR3 coding DNA: TGTGCCAGCTCACCAACAGGGGGCACTGAAGCTTTCTTT. It codes for CASSPTGGTEAFF.

The chain joins TRBV4-1 to TRBJ1-1; D call uncertain. With 0 bases removed from V and 3 bases from J, the gap between germline ends came to 8 bases. Germline V gene lookup returns CDR1 MGHRA and CDR2 YSYEKL. The CDR3 sequence is 14 residues long. DNA for the CDR3: TGCGCCAGCAGCCAAGATCGATGGTACACTGAAGCTTTCTTT. This gives the protein CASSQDRWYTEAFF.

A few counts support this clonotype. The junction differs from germline at one of its ends, possibly a read error. The genes are TRBV11-2 and TRBJ1-6; no firm D call. Looked up from germline, CDR1 is SGHAT and CDR2 is FQNNGV. This CDR3 is 14 amino acids long. The CDR3 DNA reads as TGTGTCAGCAGCTTGATTGAACGGGATTCACCCCTCCACTTT. It translates to CVSSLIERDSPLHF. The full variable domain, rest sourced from reference TRBV11-2 and TRBJ1-6, is EAGVAQSPRYKIIEKRQSVAFWCNPISGHATLYWYQQILGQGPKLLIQFQNNGVVDDSQLPKDRFSAERLKGVDSTLKIQPAKLEDSAVYLCVSSLIERDSPLHFGNGTRLTVT.

This clonotype appeared many times. The chain links TRBV5-5 to TRBJ2-5, with D hard to call. Trimming removed 0 bases at V and 5 bases at J, with 14 bases between. Germline lookup yields CDR1 SGHKS and CDR2 YYEKEE (reference sequence). This CDR3 is 15 amino acids long. The CDR3 region is CASSLGSLIAETQYF. CDR3 nucleotides: TGTGCCAGCAGCTTGGGCAGCCTAATAGCTGAGACCCAGTACTTC.

In its sample, this clonotype was seen many times. The J gene is TRBJ1-5, the V gene TRBV18; a possible D gene is TRBD1 (5 bases). The V end was cut by 0 bases, the J end by 1 base, with 10 bases between. The CDR3 sequence is 16 residues long. Germline V gene lookup returns CDR1 KGHSH and CDR2 LQKENI. The CDR3 loop reads CASSPPTVQSNQPQHF. The CDR3 DNA reads TGTGCCAGCTCACCACCGACAGTCCAGAGCAATCAGCCCCAGCATTTT.

This clonotype was detected many times. The rearrangement joins TRBV7-9 to TRBJ2-7, with 8 bases aligning to TRBD2. The CDR3 runs 14 residues. J was trimmed by 6 bases and V by 4 bases; bases with no gene match: 8. From germline, CDR1 is SEHNR and CDR2 FQNEAQ (reference sequence). CDR3 sequence: CASSSPGGEAEQYV. CDR3 in DNA: TGTGCCAGCAGCTCCCCCGGGGGGGAGGCCGAGCAGTACGTC.

This clonotype was detected many times. J is TRBJ1-1 and V is TRBV20-1; D not certain. The CDR3 covers 12 residues. The germline gives CDR1 DFQATT, CDR2 SNEGSKA (reference sequence). Trimming stripped 0 bases from V and 6 bases from J, with 8 bases between. CDR3 nucleotide sequence: TGCAGTGCTAGAGATAGAGGGCCTGAAGCTTTCTTT. This translates into CSARDRGPEAFF.

The J gene is TRBJ1-3, the V gene TRBV4-1, with 7 positions matching TRBD1. Losses at the gene ends were 5 bases for V and 3 bases for J; bases not matched to a gene: 7. Germline CDR1 MGHRA, CDR2 YSYEKL. CDR3 size: 15 residues. The CDR3: CASSYRDSSGNTIYF. The CDR3 DNA reads TGCGCCAGCAGCTACCGGGACAGCAGTGGAAACACCATATATTTT.